The subject of this entry is one TCR beta chain. The source of the sample is a study of shared clonotypes between healthy human individuals. The wider study: Those who served as donors were two women and three men between the ages of 18 and 49.

Each subset's genomic DNA was split evenly across several immunoSEQ plates. Here immunoSEQ multiplex PCR was the method, and the copy in TCRdb shows in-frame clones only, minus some. This repertoire shows over 2 million clones, about nine tenths found once; its top ten account for around 0.4%. The germline V gene encodes CDR1 SGHTA and CDR2 FQGNSA. The J segment lost 0 bases and the V segment lost 0 bases, leaving 2 bases of the junction unmatched. There are 16 residues in the CDR3. The chain combines TRBV7-2 with TRBJ2-7, with TRBD2 matching over 10 bases. The sequence was obtained from a man younger than 35 in good health. Some clones in this sample may be carry-over from other donors' samples. Sequencing was carried out using naive CD4+ T cells from PBMCs. Noted subset: CD45RA+ positively selected. CDR3 bases: TGTGCCAGCAGCTTAGCGGGACTAGCGCTCTCCTACGAGCAGTACTTC. It is translated as CASSLAGLALSYEQYF.